This TCR beta chain was captured in a study of blood T cell repertoires in COVID-19. As for the study in general: Acute-phase and convalescent COVID-19 samples originated in the United States, Italy and Spain. Sample material is recorded as cDNA or gDNA derived from T cells, B-cell-depleted T cells, or PBMCs.

The table came from immunoSEQ multiplex PCR; TCRdb's copy has only in-frame clones and leaves some out. The table includes some 42,000 clones, around 91% detected once. The CDR3 sequence is 16 residues long. Germline V gene sequence: CDR1 SGHAT, CDR2 FQNNGV. V dropped 6 bases and J dropped 0; count of bases not matched to a gene: 7. The sequenced sample was peripheral blood. This receptor was obtained from a man aged 45-65 years with active COVID-19. The rearrangement uses TRBV11-2 and TRBJ1-1, with TRBD1 identical over 10 bases. For the CDR3, the DNA is TGTGCCAGCAGAATGACAGGGGGCGTCGTGAACACTGAAGCTTTCTTT. Translation: CASRMTGGVVNTEAFF.